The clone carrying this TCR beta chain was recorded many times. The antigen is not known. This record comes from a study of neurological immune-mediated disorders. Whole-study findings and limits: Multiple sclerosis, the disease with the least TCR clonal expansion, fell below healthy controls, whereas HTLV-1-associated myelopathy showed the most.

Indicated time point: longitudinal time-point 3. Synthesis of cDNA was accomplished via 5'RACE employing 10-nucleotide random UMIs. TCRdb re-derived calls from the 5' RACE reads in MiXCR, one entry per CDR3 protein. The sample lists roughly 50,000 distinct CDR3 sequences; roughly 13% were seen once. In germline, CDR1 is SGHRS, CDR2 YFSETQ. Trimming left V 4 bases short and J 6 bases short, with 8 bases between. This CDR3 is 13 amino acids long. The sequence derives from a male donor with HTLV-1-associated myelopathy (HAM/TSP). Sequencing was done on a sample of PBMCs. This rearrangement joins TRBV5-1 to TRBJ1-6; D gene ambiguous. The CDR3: CASSPGANSPLHF. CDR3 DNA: TGCGCCAGCAGCCCTGGAGCTAATTCACCCCTCCACTTT.